The clone carrying this T cell receptor (beta chain) occurred a few times. There are 16 residues in the CDR3. The V segment lost 5 bases and the J segment 4 bases; nucleotides outside the gene matches: 3. Germline CDR1 reads SGHTA; CDR2 reads FQGTGA. Seattle-derived patients entered the study during active infection and were followed longitudinally. These data originate in a study of blood T cell repertoires in COVID-19. Whole-study context: Acute and convalescent COVID-19 samples came from the United States, Italy and Spain. In each case, the material was cDNA or gDNA derived from T cells, B-cell-depleted T cells, or PBMCs.

In the original analysis: Cell counts per sample came from amplifying reference gene primers. Sequenced by immunoSEQ multiplex PCR; TCRdb stores in-frame clones only, minus some. V and J calls and clone size are as listed in that table; D and trimming were resolved from the DNA. The sample yields around 46,000 clones, 87% seen once. Sequenced input: peripheral blood. The chain combines TRBV7-3 with TRBJ2-2, with TRBD2 matching over 14 bases. This receptor was obtained from an elderly woman with COVID-19, enrolled during active disease. The CDR3 here is CASSATSGGGTGELFF. CDR3 in DNA: TGTGCCAGCAGCGCGACTAGCGGGGGGGGCACCGGGGAGCTGTTTTTT.